This TCR beta chain was profiled in a study of cytomegalovirus exposure and HLA in healthy donors. This CDR3 is built from 16 residues. V lost 6 bases to trimming and J lost 4 bases; unmatched junction nucleotides: 14. Germline values: CDR1 SGHRS, CDR2 YFSETQ. A multiplex PCR was run with 60 Vbeta primers and 13 Jbeta primers. The assay was immunoSEQ multiplex PCR, and TCRdb's table has in-frame clones only and misses some. The repertoire holds 65,000 to 90,000 clones, with 73% as singletons. The sequenced sample was PBMCs. The clonotype comes from a woman aged 40-49 years in good health and CMV-seropositive. This chain uses TRBV5-1 with TRBJ2-3; TRBD2 agrees at 7 bases. The CDR3 DNA follows: TGCGCCAGCACCCTCGGACTAGTAGGGAGCGCAGATACGCAGTATTTT. Protein sequence: CASTLGLVGSADTQYF.